This entry is about one TCR beta chain. The antigen remains unidentified. These data belong to a study of cytomegalovirus exposure and HLA in healthy donors. Findings and limits, study-wide: Investigators reported fewer than 200 TCR beta chains as tied to cytomegalovirus. Subsequent analysis showed first-cohort TCR clusters tending to co-occur in around 110 validation repertoires.

The V and J ends lost 6 bases and 9 bases, in that order; junction bases with no gene match: 8. The CDR3 sequence is 14 residues long. The germline V gene has CDR1 SQVTM and CDR2 ANQGSEA. The method was immunoSEQ multiplex PCR; TCRdb's version includes in-frame clones alone and lacks a portion of them. The sample has around 60,000 clones, less than 96% seen once. The chain has TRBV29-1 and TRBJ2-1; 13 positions match TRBD2. The origin of this receptor is a woman aged 18 to 35 in good health and CMV-seronegative. Input material: PBMCs. CDR3 loop: CSVHRTSGSGEQFF. The CDR3 DNA sequence: TGCAGCGTCCACCGGACTAGCGGGAGCGGTGAGCAGTTCTTC.